The T cell receptor (beta chain) under discussion was sequenced for a study of T cells and Merkel cell carcinoma outcomes. Whole-study results and caveats: Merkel cell carcinoma outcomes were reportedly predicted by repertoire and T-cell density.

Measured with immunoSEQ multiplex PCR; TCRdb has only the in-frame clones, and not every one. Of under 550 clones in the sample, around 87% were seen once. V gave up 2 bases and J gave up 8 bases; unmatched junction bases: 11. This CDR3 is built from 17 residues. From germline, CDR1 is SGHKS and CDR2 YYEKEE (reference sequence). Comments on this clone: Its target is not known.

The rearrangement joins TRBV5-5 to TRBJ2-2, with 11 bases aligning to TRBD2. This receptor was identified in a human donor with Merkel cell carcinoma. Specimen: tumor tissue from Merkel cell carcinoma. The CDR3 coding sequence is TGTGCCAGCAGCTTTCTCCGGCTAGCGGGAGGCCAAGGGGAGCTGTTTTTT. This gives the protein CASSFLRLAGGQGELFF.